The present T cell receptor (beta chain) was sequenced within a study of monozygotic twins with cystic fibrosis. Study results and caveats: J usage was most co-twin-similar in 8 of 16 pairs, V in 13. Monozygotic CF twin pairs shared significantly more nucleotide-identical clonotypes than unrelated CF individuals did. Clonality was generally low (median about 0.01), higher in the most severe patients. No link emerged between shared CDR3 counts and age, concordance or severity.

After removal of 1 base from V and 4 bases from J, the junction contained 0 bases not matched to a gene. In germline, CDR1 is GTSNPN, CDR2 SVGIG (reference sequence). The CDR3 runs 13 residues. As for this clone: Its antigen is not known.

TCRdb's copy holds only in-frame clones and misses some; the assay was immunoSEQ multiplex PCR. The table records more than 9,000 clones, over 99% of them present only once. V and J are TRBV30 and TRBJ1-4; 7 bases map to TRBD1. The sequenced sample consisted of blood. The sequence was collected from a man aged 18 to 29 with cystic fibrosis. The CDR3 nucleotides read TGTGCCTGGAGTGGGGACAGTAATGAAAAACTGTTTTTT. Protein product: CAWSGDSNEKLFF.